One sample yielded the 27 T cell receptor beta chains listed below, sequenced in a study of CD8 T cells in ankylosing spondylitis (dated by TCRdb to about 2017). The method behind the library was 5' RACE. Sequencing relied on an Illumina HiSeq 2500. Clones were called with MiXCR by TCRdb after fastp trimmed the public reads at Q25, and only in-frame beta chains were retained. Duplicate CDR3 protein sequences are folded into a single record with the most common DNA and genes. The sample yields under 850,000 distinct CDR3 sequences; 15% to 20% were counted once. The ten largest clones represent around 20% of the sample. What these receptors recognize is not known. The full study reports these points: A TCR beta motif made up of several highly homologous amino acid variants appeared to be characteristic of blood from ankylosing spondylitis patients.

The sample comprised blood, either unsorted or a sorted T cell fraction (not recorded which). The receptors here all came from a male donor with ankylosing spondylitis.

The chain carries TRBV5-1 and TRBJ2-1; D is possibly TRBD2 (5 bases). Germline CDR1 SGHRS, CDR2 YFSETQ. V lost 4 bases and J 8 bases, leaving 16 bases between the germline ends. The CDR3 covers 14 residues. For the CDR3, the DNA is TGCGCCAGCAGCGAGCCCCTAGCCGGCGATGAGCAGTTCTTC. Encoded protein: CASSEPLAGDEQFF.

This CDR3 is CASGTGRRGNTIYF. The CDR3 region has the DNA TGTGCCAGCGGGACTGGGAGGCGGGGAAACACCATATATTTT. The V gene is TRBV2, the J gene TRBJ1-3; possibly TRBD1 for D (5 bases). Germline CDR1 is SNHLY and CDR2 is FYNNEI. There are 14 residues in the CDR3. Trimming pared 8 bases from V and 4 bases from J, leaving 15 bases between.

This clonotype was found a few times. This chain uses TRBV4-3 with TRBJ2-3; unclear D gene. CDR1 and CDR2 from the germline V gene are LGHNA and YSLEER. V lost 0 bases and J lost 0, with 10 bases in between. The CDR3 consists of 16 residues. CDR3 in amino acids: CASSQDRGSSTDTQYF. DNA of the CDR3: TGCGCCAGCAGCCAAGATCGAGGTAGTAGCACAGATACGCAGTATTTT.

There are a few counts of this clonotype. The chain is built from TRBV28 and TRBJ2-7, with TRBD2 as a possible D gene (6 bases). The CDR3 is made up of 13 amino acids. With 7 bases removed from V and 6 bases from J, the gap between germline ends came to 16 bases. Germline values: CDR1 MDHEN, CDR2 SYDVKM. This chain's CDR3 is CASIVGSSGEQYF. In DNA, the CDR3 is TGTGCCAGCATCGTCGGGAGTTCGGGCGAGCAGTACTTC.

The gene calls are TRBV29-1 and TRBJ2-3; a possible D gene is TRBD2 (6 bases). The CDR3 has 15 residues. Germline V gene lookup returns CDR1 SQVTM and CDR2 ANQGSEA. Trimming removed 4 bases from V and 2 bases from J, with 16 bases in between. The CDR3 loop reads CSVGLPGGITDTQYF. In nucleotides, the CDR3 is TGCAGCGTTGGACTACCCGGGGGAATCACAGATACGCAGTATTTT.

The chain couples TRBV27 to TRBJ2-1, with a weak D call TRBD1 (9 bases). V was trimmed by 4 bases and J by 6 bases, leaving 19 bases between them. The CDR3 covers 16 residues. Germline V gene sequence: CDR1 MNHEY, CDR2 SMNVEV (reference sequence). CDR3 sequence: CASSSGGTGSINEQFF. The DNA for the CDR3 is TGTGCCAGCAGTTCGGGGGGGACAGGGTCAATCAATGAGCAGTTCTTC.

This clonotype was counted between two and nine times. The genes are TRBV7-2 and TRBJ2-3; TRBD2 matches at 7 bases. This CDR3 is 17 amino acids long. With V trimmed by 1 base and J by 4 bases, 11 bases remained unmatched. Germline V CDR1 and CDR2: SGHTA, FQGNSA. The CDR3 is CASSLERLAVAADTQYF. DNA of the CDR3: TGTGCCAGCAGCTTAGAGCGCCTAGCGGTCGCGGCAGATACGCAGTATTTT.

A few counts support this clonotype. The V gene is TRBV12-3 or TRBV12-4, the J gene TRBJ2-3; 9 nucleotides agree with TRBD2. The CDR3 length is 15 residues. V lost 8 bases, J lost 0 bases, and 6 bases stayed unmatched. The CDR3 coding sequence is TGTGCCAGCGGAGTAGCGGGAGCTAGCACAGATACGCAGTATTTT. Translation gives CASGVAGASTDTQYF.

The CDR3 DNA is TGTGCCAGCAGCCCGACAGGGTACTACACAGATACGCAGTATTTT. Translation: CASSPTGYYTDTQYF. The gene calls are TRBV7-2 and TRBJ2-3, with 7 nucleotides matching TRBD1. This CDR3 region has 15 residues. The junction had 7 bases not matched to a gene; V was cut back by 5 bases and J by 2 bases. Looked up from germline, CDR1 is SGHTA and CDR2 is FQGNSA.

This clonotype was counted between two and nine times. This rearrangement joins TRBV30 to TRBJ1-2; a weak D match, TRBD1 (5 bases). Trimming took 4 bases from V and 8 from J, leaving 17 bases between them. The CDR3 consists of 13 residues. Per the germline V gene, CDR1 is GTSNPN and CDR2 is SVGIG (reference sequence). For the CDR3, the DNA is TGTGCCTGGACCTCAAACGGGGCCGGCGGCTACACCTTC. Encoded protein: CAWTSNGAGGYTF. Full variable domain (remainder filled in from reference TRBV30 and TRBJ1-2): SQTIHQWPATLVQPVGSPLSLECTVEGTSNPNLYWYRQAAGRGLQLLFYSVGIGQISSEVPQNLSASRPQDRQFILSSKKLLLSDSGFYLCAWTSNGAGGYTFGSGTRLTVV.

This clonotype was seen a handful of times. The V call is TRBV24-1, the J call TRBJ2-7, with 8 positions matching TRBD1. The V and J ends lost 3 bases and 6 bases, in that order; junction bases with no gene match: 3. The CDR3 totals 13 residues. Germline V gives CDR1 KGHDR, CDR2 SFDVKD. CDR3 coding DNA: TGTGCCACCAGTGATCCGGACAGGGTCGAGCAGTACTTC. Residues: CATSDPDRVEQYF.

The V gene is TRBV19, the J gene TRBJ1-5; 8 bases map to TRBD1. Germline CDR1 is LNHDA and CDR2 is SQIVND (reference sequence). Trimming at V came to 5 bases and at J to 0 bases, leaving 3 bases not matched to a gene. The CDR3 has 15 amino acids. The CDR3 nucleotides are TGTGCCAGTAGTGCCGACAGGGGTAGCAATCAGCCCCAGCATTTT. Amino acid sequence: CASSADRGSNQPQHF.

This chain joins TRBV5-5 and TRBJ2-1; 13 nucleotides align to TRBD2. There are 15 residues in the CDR3. Germline V lookup: CDR1 SGHKS, CDR2 YYEKEE (reference sequence). V was pared by 0 bases and J by 9 bases, with 3 bases of the junction left unmatched. As DNA, the CDR3 is TGTGCCAGCAGCTTGGTTACTAGCGGGGGGGCTGAGCAGTTCTTC. This encodes CASSLVTSGGAEQFF.

This clonotype showed up many times. The CDR3 reads CASSLAWGSGELFF. Written as DNA, the CDR3 is TGTGCCAGCAGCTTGGCGTGGGGGTCCGGGGAGCTGTTTTTT. The chain uses TRBV5-5 and TRBJ2-2; D tentatively reads TRBD1 or TRBD2 (5 bases each). CDR1 and CDR2 from the germline V gene are SGHKS and YYEKEE (reference sequence). Deletions cut 0 bases from V and 6 bases from J, with 9 bases between. The CDR3 has 14 amino acids. Variable domain in full (rest from reference TRBV5-5 and TRBJ2-2): DAGVTQSPTHLIKTRGQQVTLRCSPISGHKSVSWYQQVLGQGPQFIFQYYEKEERGRGNFPDRFSARQFPNYSSELNVNALLLGDSALYLCASSLAWGSGELFFGEGSRLTVL.

The chain is built from TRBV20-1 and TRBJ2-2, with TRBD2 as a possible D gene (5 bases). Germline loops: CDR1 DFQATT, CDR2 SNEGSKA (reference sequence). There are 12 residues in the CDR3. With 3 bases removed from V and 5 bases from J, the gap between germline ends came to 7 bases. The CDR3 sequence is CSASERTGELFF. The CDR3 DNA sequence: TGCAGTGCTAGTGAGCGGACCGGGGAGCTGTTTTTT.

A few counts support this clonotype. The chain links TRBV29-1 to TRBJ2-7; 8 bases align to TRBD2. V shed 5 bases and J 3 bases; nucleotides not matched to a gene: 9. Germline V gives CDR1 SQVTM, CDR2 ANQGSEA. There are 14 residues in the CDR3. The CDR3 is CSVKGAGVDYEQYF. As DNA, the CDR3 is TGCAGCGTTAAGGGAGCGGGGGTGGACTACGAGCAGTACTTC.

V and J are TRBV20-1 and TRBJ2-3; 8 bases are a match to TRBD2. The CDR3 consists of 15 residues. J lost 7 bases, V lost 0 bases, and 9 bases had no gene match. From germline, CDR1 is DFQATT and CDR2 SNEGSKA (reference sequence). The CDR3 here is CSARDGGGRLNTQYF. Here the CDR3 DNA reads TGCAGTGCTAGAGATGGTGGCGGGAGGCTGAATACGCAGTATTTT.

In this sample, this clonotype turned up many times. The V and J genes are TRBV5-1 and TRBJ2-1; D gene unclear. CDR1 is SGHRS and CDR2 is YFSETQ in the germline V gene. V lost 5 bases and J 4 bases, leaving 16 bases between the germline ends. The CDR3 is made up of 15 amino acids. The CDR3 sequence: CASRTGVTGYNEQFF. CDR3 coding DNA: TGCGCCAGCAGAACTGGGGTAACGGGTTACAATGAGCAGTTCTTC.

This clonotype was detected many times. This sequence joins TRBV28 and TRBJ2-7, with D unresolved. Germline assignment: CDR1 MDHEN and CDR2 SYDVKM. The V end lost 6 bases, the J end lost 0 bases, and 6 bases lay between the germline ends. The CDR3 runs to 12 residues. The CDR3 sequence: CASRSSSYEQYF. CDR3 bases: TGTGCCAGCAGGTCGAGCTCCTACGAGCAGTACTTC.

CDR3 protein: CASSFSRTKETQYF. The CDR3 nucleotides are TGTGCCAGCAGCTTTTCTCGGACAAAAGAGACCCAGTACTTC. The rearrangement uses TRBV5-5 and TRBJ2-5, with a possible D match to TRBD1 (5 bases). The CDR3 runs to 14 residues. Trimming left V 2 bases short and J 3 bases short, with 11 bases between. Germline lookup yields CDR1 SGHKS and CDR2 YYEKEE (reference sequence).

This clonotype was seen a few times. This rearrangement joins TRBV3-1 to TRBJ2-5; possible D gene TRBD1, 5 bases. The V gene lost 4 bases and the J gene lost 5 bases, with 17 bases spanning the gap. This CDR3 contains 15 residues. Looked up from germline, CDR1 is LGHDT and CDR2 is YNNKEL (reference sequence). DNA for the CDR3: TGTGCCAGCAGCCCTCAAGGGGCTAGATGGGAGACCCAGTACTTC. As protein: CASSPQGARWETQYF.

This clonotype was seen a few times. The chain employs TRBV7-2 and TRBJ1-1, with 10 bases matching TRBD1. V was pared by 8 bases and J by 4 bases, with 7 bases of the junction left unmatched. Germline CDR1 and CDR2: SGHTA and FQGNSA. The CDR3 totals 14 residues. The CDR3 region is CASSQTGGFTEAFF. CDR3 in DNA: TGTGCCAGCTCGCAGACAGGGGGCTTCACTGAAGCTTTCTTT.

The chain employs TRBV20-1 and TRBJ2-7; 7 bases map to TRBD1. CDR3 size: 12 residues. Germline V gene data show CDR1 as DFQATT and CDR2 as SNEGSKA (reference sequence). Trimming took 4 bases from V and 4 from J; bases not matched to a gene: 4. The CDR3 DNA reads TGCAGTGCTAACACAGGGGTTTACGAGCAGTACTTC. Translating it yields CSANTGVYEQYF.

V gene TRBV6-1 combines with J gene TRBJ1-1; D gene unclear. The CDR3 is made up of 13 amino acids. From germline, CDR1 is MNHNS and CDR2 SASEGT. With 4 bases removed from V and 0 bases from J, the gap between germline ends came to 6 bases. The CDR3 DNA sequence: TGTGCCAGCAGTGCTCCTATGAACACTGAAGCTTTCTTT. It translates to CASSAPMNTEAFF.

The CDR3 here is CASTESAGGPYEQYF. CDR3 in DNA: TGTGCCAGCACCGAGTCAGCGGGAGGTCCCTACGAGCAGTACTTC. The chain joins TRBV2 to TRBJ2-7; 9 bases match TRBD2. Germline V gene sequence: CDR1 SNHLY, CDR2 FYNNEI. This CDR3 is 15 amino acids long. The V gene end was trimmed by 7 bases and the J gene end by 2 bases; junction bases not matched to a gene: 9. The complete variable domain, with remaining parts taken from reference TRBV2 and TRBJ2-7, reads EPEVTQTPSHQVTQMGQEVILRCVPISNHLYFYWYRQILGQKVEFLVSFYNNEISEKSEIFDDQFSVERPDGSNFTLKIRSTKLEDSAMYFCASTESAGGPYEQYFGPGTRLTVT.

The chain recombines TRBV20-1 with TRBJ1-3, with D uncertain. Per the germline V gene, CDR1 is DFQATT and CDR2 is SNEGSKA (reference sequence). The V gene lost 0 bases and the J gene lost 8 bases, with 14 bases spanning the gap. The CDR3 is made up of 14 amino acids. The CDR3 spells CSAREFGQEDTIYF. The CDR3, as DNA: TGCAGTGCTAGAGAGTTCGGGCAGGAGGACACCATATATTTT.

The gene calls are TRBV18 and TRBJ2-1; the D gene is possibly TRBD2 (6 bases). The germline CDR1 and CDR2 sequences are KGHSH and LQKENI. The CDR3 consists of 13 residues. V lost 3 bases and J lost 9, with 12 bases in between. For the CDR3, the DNA is TGTGCCAGCTCACCGACCAGGGACTTTGAGCAGTTCTTC. It encodes CASSPTRDFEQFF.